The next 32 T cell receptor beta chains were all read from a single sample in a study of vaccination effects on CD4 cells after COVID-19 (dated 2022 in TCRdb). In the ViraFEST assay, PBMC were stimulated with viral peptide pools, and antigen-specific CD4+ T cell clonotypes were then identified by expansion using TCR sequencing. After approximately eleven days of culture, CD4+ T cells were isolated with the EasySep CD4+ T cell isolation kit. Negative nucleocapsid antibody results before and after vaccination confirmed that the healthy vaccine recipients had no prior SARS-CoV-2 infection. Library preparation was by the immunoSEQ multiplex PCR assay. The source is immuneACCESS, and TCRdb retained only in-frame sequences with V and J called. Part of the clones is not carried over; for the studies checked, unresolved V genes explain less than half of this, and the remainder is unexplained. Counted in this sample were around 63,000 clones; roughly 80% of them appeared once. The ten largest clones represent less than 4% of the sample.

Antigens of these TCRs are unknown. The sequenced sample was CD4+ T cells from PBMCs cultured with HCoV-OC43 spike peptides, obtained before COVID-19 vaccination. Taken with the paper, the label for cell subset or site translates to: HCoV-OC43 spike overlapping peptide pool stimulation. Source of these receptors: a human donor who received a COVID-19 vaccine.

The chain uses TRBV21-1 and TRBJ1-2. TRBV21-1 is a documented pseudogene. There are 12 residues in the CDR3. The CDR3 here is CASLQGTEGYTF. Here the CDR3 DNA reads TGTGCCAGCCTTCAGGGGACTGAGGGCTACACCTTC.

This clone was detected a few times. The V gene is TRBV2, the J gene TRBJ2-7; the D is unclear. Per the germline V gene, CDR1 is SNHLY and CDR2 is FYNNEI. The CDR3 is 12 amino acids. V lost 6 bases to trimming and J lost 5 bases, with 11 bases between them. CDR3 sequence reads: CASSIRANEQYV. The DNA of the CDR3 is TGTGCCAGCAGCATCCGGGCCAACGAGCAGTACGTC.

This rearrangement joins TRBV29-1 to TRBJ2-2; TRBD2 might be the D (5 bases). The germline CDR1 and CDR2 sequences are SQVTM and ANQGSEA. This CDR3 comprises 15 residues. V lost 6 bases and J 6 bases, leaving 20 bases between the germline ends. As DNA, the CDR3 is TGCAGCGTCCAAGTGGTCCCCGGGGAATCCGGGGAGCTGTTTTTT. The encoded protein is CSVQVVPGESGELFF.

CDR3 bases: TGTGCCTGGAGTGTAAGGGGGAGGGAGACCCAGTACTTC. It yields the protein CAWSVRGRETQYF. The chain links TRBV30 to TRBJ2-5; D tentatively reads TRBD1 or TRBD2 (6 bases each). From germline, CDR1 is GTSNPN and CDR2 SVGIG (reference sequence). This CDR3 is 13 amino acids long. V was shortened by 0 bases and J by 5 bases, with 10 bases between the two germline ends.

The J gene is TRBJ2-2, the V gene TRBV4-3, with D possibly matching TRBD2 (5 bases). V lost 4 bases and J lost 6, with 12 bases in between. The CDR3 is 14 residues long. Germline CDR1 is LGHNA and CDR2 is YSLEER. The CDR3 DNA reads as TGCGCCAGCAGCCTGAGGACTGATCCCGGGGAGCTGTTTTTT. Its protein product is CASSLRTDPGELFF.

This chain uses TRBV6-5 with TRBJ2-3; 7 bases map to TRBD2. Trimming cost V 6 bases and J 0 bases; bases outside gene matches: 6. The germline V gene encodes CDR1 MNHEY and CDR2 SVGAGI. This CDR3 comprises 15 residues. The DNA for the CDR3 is TGTGCCAGCAGGGGGAGGGCGGAGAGCACAGATACGCAGTATTTT. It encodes CASRGRAESTDTQYF.

CDR3 sequence reads: CASSPSGGEETQYF. The DNA of the CDR3 is TGTGCCAGCAGCCCTAGCGGGGGGGAGGAGACCCAGTACTTC. V usage is TRBV11-2 and J usage is TRBJ2-5; 12 bases fit TRBD2. The CDR3 is 14 amino acids. The V gene end was trimmed by 5 bases and the J gene end by 5 bases; junction bases not matched to a gene: 3. CDR1 and CDR2 from the germline V gene are SGHAT and FQNNGV.

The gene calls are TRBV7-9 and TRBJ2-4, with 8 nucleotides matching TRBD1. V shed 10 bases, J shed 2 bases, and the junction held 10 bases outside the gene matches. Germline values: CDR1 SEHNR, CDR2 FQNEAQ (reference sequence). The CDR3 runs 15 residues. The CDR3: CAIATGDSTKNIQYF. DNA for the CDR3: TGTGCCATCGCGACAGGGGACTCAACCAAAAACATTCAGTACTTC.

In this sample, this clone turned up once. The CDR3 sequence is CASNHRKDRGDGYEQYV. DNA for the CDR3: TGTGCCAGCAACCACCGGAAGGACAGGGGCGATGGCTACGAGCAGTACGTC. This chain connects TRBV7-6 to TRBJ2-7; 9 nucleotides line up with TRBD1. The V gene's germline CDR1 is SGHVS and CDR2 FNYEAQ. The V and J ends lost 7 bases and 3 bases, in that order; junction bases with no gene match: 16. This CDR3 is 17 amino acids long.

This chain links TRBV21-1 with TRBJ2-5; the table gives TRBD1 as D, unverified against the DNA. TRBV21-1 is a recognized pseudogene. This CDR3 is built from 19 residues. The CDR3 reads CASSKERRGQGAGKETQYF. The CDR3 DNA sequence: TGTGCCAGCAGCAAGGAGCGGAGGGGACAGGGAGCAGGGAAAGAGACCCAGTACTTC.

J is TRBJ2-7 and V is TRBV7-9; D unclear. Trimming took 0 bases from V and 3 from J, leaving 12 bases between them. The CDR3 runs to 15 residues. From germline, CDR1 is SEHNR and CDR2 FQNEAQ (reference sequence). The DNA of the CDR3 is TGTGCCAGCAGCTTAGCGAGAGGACCGTACTACGAGCAGTACGTC. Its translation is CASSLARGPYYEQYV.

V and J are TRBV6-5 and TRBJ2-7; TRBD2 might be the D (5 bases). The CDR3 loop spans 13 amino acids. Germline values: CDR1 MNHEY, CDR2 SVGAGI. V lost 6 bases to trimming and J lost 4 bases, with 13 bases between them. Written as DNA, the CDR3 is TGTGCCAGCAGGACGGACGGGGTATACGAGCAGTACGTC. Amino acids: CASRTDGVYEQYV.

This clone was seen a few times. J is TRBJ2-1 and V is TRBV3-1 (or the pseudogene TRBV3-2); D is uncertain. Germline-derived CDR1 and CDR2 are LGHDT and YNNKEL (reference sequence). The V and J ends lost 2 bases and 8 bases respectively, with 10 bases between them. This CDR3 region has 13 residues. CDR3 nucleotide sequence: TGTGCCAGCAGCCAACTGGGGATGCATGAGCAGTTCTTC. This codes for CASSQLGMHEQFF.

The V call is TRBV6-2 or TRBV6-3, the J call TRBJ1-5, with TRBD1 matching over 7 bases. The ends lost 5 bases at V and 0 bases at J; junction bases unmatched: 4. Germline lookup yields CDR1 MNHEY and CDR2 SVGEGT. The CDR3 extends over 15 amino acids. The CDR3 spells CASSQTGFSNQPQHF. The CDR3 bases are TGTGCCAGCAGTCAGACAGGGTTTAGCAATCAGCCCCAGCATTTT.

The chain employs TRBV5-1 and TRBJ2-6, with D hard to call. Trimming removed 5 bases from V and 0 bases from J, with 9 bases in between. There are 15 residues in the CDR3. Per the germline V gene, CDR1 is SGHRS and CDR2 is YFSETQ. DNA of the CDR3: TGCGCCAGCAGTTACCGCCCCTCTGGGGCCAACGTCCTGACTTTC. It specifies CASSYRPSGANVLTF.

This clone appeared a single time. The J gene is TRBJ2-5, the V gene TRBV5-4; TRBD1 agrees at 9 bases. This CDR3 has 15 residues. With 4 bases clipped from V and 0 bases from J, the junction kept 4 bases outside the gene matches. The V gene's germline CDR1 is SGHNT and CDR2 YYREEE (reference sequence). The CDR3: CASSRTGVYQETQYF. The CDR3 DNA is TGTGCCAGCAGCCGGACAGGGGTGTACCAAGAGACCCAGTACTTC. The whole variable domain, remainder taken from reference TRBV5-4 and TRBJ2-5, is ETGVTQSPTHLIKTRGQQVTLRCSSQSGHNTVSWYQQALGQGPQFIFQYYREEENGRGNFPPRFSGLQFPNYSSELNVNALELDDSALYLCASSRTGVYQETQYFGPGTRLLVL.

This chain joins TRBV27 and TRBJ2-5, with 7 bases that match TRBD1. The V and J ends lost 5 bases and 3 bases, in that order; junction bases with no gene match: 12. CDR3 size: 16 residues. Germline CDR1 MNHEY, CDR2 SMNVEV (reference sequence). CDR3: CASSPYDRVEEETQYF. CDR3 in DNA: TGTGCCAGCAGTCCATACGACAGGGTGGAGGAAGAGACCCAGTACTTC.

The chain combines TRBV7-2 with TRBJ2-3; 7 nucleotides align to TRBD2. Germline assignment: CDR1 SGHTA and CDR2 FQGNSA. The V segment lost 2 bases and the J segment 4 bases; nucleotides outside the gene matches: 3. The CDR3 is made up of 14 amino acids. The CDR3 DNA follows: TGTGCCAGCAGCTTAAGGGCGGGGGCAGATACGCAGTATTTT. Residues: CASSLRAGADTQYF. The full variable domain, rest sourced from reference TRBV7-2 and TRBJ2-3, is GAGVSQSPSNKVTEKGKDVELRCDPISGHTALYWYRQSLGQGLEFLIYFQGNSAPDKSGLPSDRFSAERTGGSVSTLTIQRTQQEDSAVYLCASSLRAGADTQYFGPGTRLTVL.

CDR3 bases: TGTGCCAGCAGGGAGGGCCCCCGAGGGACCCAGTACTTC. Translating it yields CASREGPRGTQYF. The chain recombines TRBV6-5 with TRBJ2-5, with D perhaps TRBD2 (6 bases). CDR1 MNHEY and CDR2 SVGAGI come from the germline V gene. CDR3 length: 13 residues. V lost 6 bases and J lost 7, with 15 bases in between.

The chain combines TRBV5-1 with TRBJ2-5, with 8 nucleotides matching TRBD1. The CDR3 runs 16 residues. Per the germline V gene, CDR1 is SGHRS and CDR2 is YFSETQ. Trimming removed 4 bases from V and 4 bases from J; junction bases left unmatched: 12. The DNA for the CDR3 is TGCGCCAGCAGCACAACCCGACAGGGGTCCCCAGAGACCCAGTACTTC. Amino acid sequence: CASSTTRQGSPETQYF.

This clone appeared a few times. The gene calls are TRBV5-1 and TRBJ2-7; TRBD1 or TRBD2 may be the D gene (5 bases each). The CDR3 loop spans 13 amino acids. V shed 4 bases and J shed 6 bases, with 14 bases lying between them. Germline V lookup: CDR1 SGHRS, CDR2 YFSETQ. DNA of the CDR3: TGCGCCAGCAGCCGCACCCTCGGGGCCGAGCAGTACGTC. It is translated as CASSRTLGAEQYV.

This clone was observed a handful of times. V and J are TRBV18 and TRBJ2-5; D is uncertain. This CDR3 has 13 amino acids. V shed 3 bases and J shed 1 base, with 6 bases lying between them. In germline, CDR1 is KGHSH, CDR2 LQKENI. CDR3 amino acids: CASSPGSQETQYF. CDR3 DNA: TGTGCCAGCTCACCCGGATCCCAAGAGACCCAGTACTTC.

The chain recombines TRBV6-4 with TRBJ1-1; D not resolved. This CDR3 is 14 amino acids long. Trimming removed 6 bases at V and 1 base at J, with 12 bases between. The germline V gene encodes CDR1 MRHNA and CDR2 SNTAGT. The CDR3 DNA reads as TGTGCCAGCAGGAGCGCTTCATCGAACACTGAAGCTTTCTTT. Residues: CASRSASSNTEAFF.

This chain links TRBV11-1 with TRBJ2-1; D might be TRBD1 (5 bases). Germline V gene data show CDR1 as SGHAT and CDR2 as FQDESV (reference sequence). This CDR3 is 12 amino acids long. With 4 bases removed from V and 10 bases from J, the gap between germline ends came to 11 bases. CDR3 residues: CASSSAGWEQFF. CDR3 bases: TGTGCCAGCAGCTCCGCAGGGTGGGAGCAGTTCTTC.

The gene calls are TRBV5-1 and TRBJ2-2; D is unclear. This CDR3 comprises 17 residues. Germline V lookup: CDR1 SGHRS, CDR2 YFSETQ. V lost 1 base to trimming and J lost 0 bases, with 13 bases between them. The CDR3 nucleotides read TGCGCCAGCAGCTTGCGTGGGGTCAACGCGAACACCGGGGAGCTGTTTTTT. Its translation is CASSLRGVNANTGELFF.

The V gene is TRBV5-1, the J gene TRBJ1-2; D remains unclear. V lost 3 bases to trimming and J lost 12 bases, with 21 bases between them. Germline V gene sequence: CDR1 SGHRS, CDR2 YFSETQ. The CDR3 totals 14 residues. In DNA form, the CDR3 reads TGCGCCAGCAGCTCGGACCGACCGCATCTTCGCAACACCTTC. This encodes CASSSDRPHLRNTF.

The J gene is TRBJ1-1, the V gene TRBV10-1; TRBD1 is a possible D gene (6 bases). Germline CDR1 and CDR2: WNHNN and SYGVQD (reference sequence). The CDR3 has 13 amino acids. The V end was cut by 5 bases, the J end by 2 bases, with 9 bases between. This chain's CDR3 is CASSRTANTEAFF. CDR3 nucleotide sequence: TGCGCCAGCAGTCGGACAGCAAACACTGAAGCTTTCTTT.

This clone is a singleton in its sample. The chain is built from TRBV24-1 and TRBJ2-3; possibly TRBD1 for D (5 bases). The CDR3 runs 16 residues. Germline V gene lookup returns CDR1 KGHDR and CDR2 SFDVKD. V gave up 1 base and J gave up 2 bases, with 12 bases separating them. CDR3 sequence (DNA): TGTGCCACCAGTGATTTTGACCCAGGGCCCACAGATACGCAGTATTTT. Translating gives CATSDFDPGPTDTQYF.

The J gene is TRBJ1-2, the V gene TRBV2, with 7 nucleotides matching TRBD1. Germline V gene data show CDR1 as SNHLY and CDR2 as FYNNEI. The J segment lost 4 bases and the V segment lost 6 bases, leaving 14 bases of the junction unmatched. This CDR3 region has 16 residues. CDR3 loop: CASSRQGLSPSYGYTF. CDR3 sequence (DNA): TGTGCCAGCAGCCGACAGGGTTTATCTCCCTCCTATGGCTACACCTTC.

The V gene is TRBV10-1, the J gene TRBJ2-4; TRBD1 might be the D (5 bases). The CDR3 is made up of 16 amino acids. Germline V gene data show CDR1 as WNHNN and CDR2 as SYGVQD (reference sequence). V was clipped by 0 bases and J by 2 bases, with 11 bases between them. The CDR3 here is CASSESPTGSKNIQYF. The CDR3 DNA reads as TGCGCCAGCAGTGAGTCACCTACAGGATCCAAAAACATTCAGTACTTC.

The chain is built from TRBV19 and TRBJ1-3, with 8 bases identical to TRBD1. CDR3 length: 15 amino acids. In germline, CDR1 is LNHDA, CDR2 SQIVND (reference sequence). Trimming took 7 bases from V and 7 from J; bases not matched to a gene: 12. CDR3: CASIINRDRWNTIYF. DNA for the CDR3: TGTGCCAGTATAATCAACCGGGACAGGTGGAACACCATATATTTT.

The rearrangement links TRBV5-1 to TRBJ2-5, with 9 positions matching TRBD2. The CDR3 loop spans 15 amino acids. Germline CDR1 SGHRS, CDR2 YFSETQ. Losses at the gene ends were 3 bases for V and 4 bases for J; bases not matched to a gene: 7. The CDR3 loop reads CASSSTSSGGETQYF. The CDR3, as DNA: TGCGCCAGCAGCTCAACAAGTAGCGGGGGAGAGACCCAGTACTTC.